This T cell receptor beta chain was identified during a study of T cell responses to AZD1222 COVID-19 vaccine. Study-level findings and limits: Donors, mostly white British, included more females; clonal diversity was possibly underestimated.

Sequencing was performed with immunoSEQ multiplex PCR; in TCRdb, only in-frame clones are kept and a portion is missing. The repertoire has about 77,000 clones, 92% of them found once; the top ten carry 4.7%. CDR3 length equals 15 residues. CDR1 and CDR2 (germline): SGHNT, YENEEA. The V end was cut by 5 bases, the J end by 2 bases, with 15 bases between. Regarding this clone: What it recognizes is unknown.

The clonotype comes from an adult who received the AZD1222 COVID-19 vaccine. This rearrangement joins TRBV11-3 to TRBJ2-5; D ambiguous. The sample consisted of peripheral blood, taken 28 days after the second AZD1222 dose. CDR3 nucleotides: TGTGCCAGCAGCCAATCTTCGGCGCGGCAAGAGACCCAGTACTTC. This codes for CASSQSSARQETQYF.